This T cell receptor (beta chain) was sequenced during a study of blood T cell repertoires in COVID-19. The V and J ends lost 5 bases and 8 bases, in that order; junction bases with no gene match: 8. Germline V gene data show CDR1 as LNHDA and CDR2 as SQIVND (reference sequence). This CDR3 contains 13 residues. Original processing notes: Quantification of nucleated cells was approximated via reference gene primer amplification. Assay: immunoSEQ multiplex PCR; the TCRdb copy retains only in-frame clones and omits some. That table gives V, J and clone size, and the DNA gave D and trimming. The table includes around 250,000 clones, roughly 89% detected once.

The receptor comes from a woman between 40 and 50 years old who had recovered from COVID-19. Material: peripheral blood. The chain recombines TRBV19 with TRBJ1-1, with 7 bases identical to TRBD1. CDR3 residues: CASSLRGYLEAFF. CDR3 bases: TGTGCCAGTAGTCTCAGGGGGTATTTGGAAGCTTTCTTT.